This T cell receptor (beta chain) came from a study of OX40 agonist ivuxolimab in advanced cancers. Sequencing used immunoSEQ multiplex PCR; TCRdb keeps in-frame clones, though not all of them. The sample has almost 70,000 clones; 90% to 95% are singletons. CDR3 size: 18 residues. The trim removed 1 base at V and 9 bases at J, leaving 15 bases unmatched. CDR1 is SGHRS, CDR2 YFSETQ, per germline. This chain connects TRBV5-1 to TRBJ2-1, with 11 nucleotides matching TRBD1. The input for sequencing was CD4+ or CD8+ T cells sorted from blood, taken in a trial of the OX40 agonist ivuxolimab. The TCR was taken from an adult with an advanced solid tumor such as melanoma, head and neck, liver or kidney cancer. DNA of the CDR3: TGCGCCAGCAGCTTGACGGTGTTAGGAGGACAGGGGGCAGGTGAGCAGTTCTTC. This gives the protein CASSLTVLGGQGAGEQFF.